This T cell receptor beta chain was captured in a study of blood T cells in healthy people across ages (dated by TCRdb to between 2015 and 2016). In the study overall: In model experiments, template switching captured roughly one uniquely barcoded TCR beta cDNA molecule for every two T cells. Using deep sequencing normalized with unique cDNA molecular identifiers, the study measured how TCR beta repertoire diversity changes with age. The donors were split into four age groups: young (average 16 years), middle-aged (39), aged (62) and long-lived (about 74). To avoid experimental bias, donors of different ages were distributed randomly across sequencing lanes. Using the same blood draw, the study looked at two additional independent replicas of 1 million unique cDNA reads for two donors, one aged 18 to 30 and the other aged 80 or older.

From cysteine to phenylalanine, the CDR3 is 14 amino acids long. This entry keeps only the CDR3 DNA: 42 bases, framed from base 1. The trim is 0 bases for V and 5 bases for J, with a gap of 11 bases between the germline ends. CDR1 and CDR2, looked up from the germline V gene, are SGHRS and YFSETQ. As to this clonotype: The specificity of this receptor is unknown. Base qualities are not recorded, but no much larger clone differs from it by a single base.

Libraries were built with 5' RACE. The sequencer listed for this sample is Illumina HiSeq 2500. The second PCR ran for about 7 to 11 cycles and used a J-beta primer mix along with a sample-barcoded 5' primer. Each TCR beta cDNA molecule received a unique molecular identifier from a template-switch 5' adaptor carrying 12 random nucleotides. Each sample yielded at least 3 million CDR3-containing paired-end reads. The Mint cDNA synthesis kit, primed by a TRBC-specific oligonucleotide, was used to synthesize first-strand cDNA from all RNA. Following uracil-DNA glycosylase treatment, all cDNA underwent a first 18-cycle PCR with the universal primers M1SS and BC2_uni_R. As for the original processing: Normalization of each sample was performed by random selection of 1 million high-quality reads, each carrying a distinct molecular identifier. Reads sharing molecular identifiers were discarded rather than binned into consensus sequences. MiTCR, with a Q25 quality threshold and the strictest error-elimination algorithm, was used for CDR3 identification, clonotype clustering and error correction. A nonparametric unseen species model using Euler transformation provided a lower-bound estimate of total TCR beta diversity. TCRdb reworked the public reads: Q25 trimming with fastp, MiXCR clone assembly, productive beta chains retained. Here each entry gathers all rows of one CDR3 protein and keeps the most common genes and DNA. The V and J calls were not made by the authors but by TCRdb's processing. For this sample there are more than 700,000 distinct CDR3 sequences; about 55% appear just once. The leading ten clones occupy roughly 37% of the sample.

The study at large found these results: As age increased, observed TCR beta diversity per million T cells dropped in a roughly linear way, and a significant reduction was already evident by age 40. Compared with the aged group, the long-lived group had more naive CD4+ T cells, fewer expanded clones and increased TCR diversity, suggesting age selection. The percentage of naive T cells measured by flow cytometry correlated strongly with observed TCR beta diversity. Bulk unsorted PBMC profiling prevented conclusive comparison of naive and antigen-experienced compartments. Because donor CMV infection status was unknown, age-related changes in expanded clonotypes were potentially confounded. Estimates of total diversity from one million sequenced T cells were regarded as lower bounds and underestimates.

Donors were 39 systemically healthy Caucasian individuals from Russia aged roughly 6 to 90 years. Around 10 milliliters of peripheral blood were collected from each donor into EDTA-treated Vacutainer tubes. PBMCs were isolated by Ficoll-Paque density-gradient centrifugation, with at least 7 million obtained per sample. Total RNA was extracted from PBMCs with Trizol reagent, with at least 6 micrograms obtained per sample. The percentages of naive CD45RAhigh/CD27high T cells were determined by flow cytometry on a PBMC aliquot from every donor. This receptor was obtained from a man aged 80 or over in good health. Here the chain combines TRBV5-1 and TRBJ1-1, and TRBD1 may be the D gene, going by 6 matching bases. The sequencing sample was made of blood. The sequenced DNA is TGCGCCAGCAGCTTGGTCTCAGGGGTTACTGAAGCTTTCTTT. It translates as CASSLVSGVTEAFF.